These 11 T cell receptor beta chains share one sample of origin, sequenced in a study of identical twins. One entry per CDR3 protein, called by TCRdb with MiXCR from the 5' RACE reads. The data show 500,000 or so distinct CDR3 sequences, with roughly an eighth seen just once and approximately 1% held by the top ten. A further study also used this sample, focusing on yellow fever vaccine responses in identical twins.

The source material was CD4+ T cells sorted from blood. Receptor source: a woman aged 18 to 35 in good health.

The table lists this clonotype with a few counts. The chain employs TRBV21-1 and TRBJ2-7; the DNA was not compared with TRBD1, the D call given in the table. TRBV21-1 is given as a pseudogene. The CDR3 is 15 residues long. CDR3 loop: CASRSPGGLSYEQYF. The CDR3 nucleotides are TGTGCCAGCAGGTCACCAGGGGGGCTCTCCTACGAGCAGTACTTC.

This clonotype showed up just a few times. The chain couples TRBV14 to TRBJ2-2; TRBD2 aligns across 10 bases. The CDR3 spans 16 residues. Germline assignment: CDR1 SGHDN and CDR2 FVKESK. Germline trimming cut 5 bases from V and 1 base from J; bases unmatched to any gene: 4. Here the CDR3 DNA reads TGTGCCAGCAGCACCCTAGCGGGGGAGAACACCGGGGAGCTGTTTTTT. Translated, it gives CASSTLAGENTGELFF.

This clonotype was detected only a few times. J is TRBJ1-2 and V is TRBV12-3 or TRBV12-4; D is unresolved. Trimming removed 2 bases at V and 5 bases at J, with 9 bases between. The CDR3 consists of 13 residues. The DNA of the CDR3 is TGTGCCAGCAGTTTAAGGCCAGCTTATGGCTACACCTTC. Translating it yields CASSLRPAYGYTF.

Comment on this clonotype: At one end the junction does not follow the germline gene, possibly because of a read error. The chain has TRBV6-2 or TRBV6-3 and TRBJ2-1; 8 nucleotides match TRBD2. The germline V gene has CDR1 MNHEY and CDR2 SVGEGT. The CDR3 is made up of 20 amino acids. The chain's CDR3 is CASSHSPGLASSSSYNEQFF. The CDR3 nucleotides are TGTGCCAGCAGTCACTCCCCCGGACTAGCATCCTCGAGCTCCTACAATGAGCAGTTCTTC.

This clonotype was seen more than once but under ten times. J is TRBJ2-5 and V is TRBV6-1; a possible D gene is TRBD1 (6 bases). V lost 6 bases to trimming and J lost 5 bases, with 16 bases between them. Germline V gives CDR1 MNHNS, CDR2 SASEGT. The CDR3 is 14 amino acids. As DNA, the CDR3 is TGTGCCAGCAGAAATACAGGGCAGAGGGAGACCCAGTACTTC. It encodes CASRNTGQRETQYF.

The genes are TRBV14 and TRBJ2-3; D gene unclear. Germline V gene lookup returns CDR1 SGHDN and CDR2 FVKESK. Trimming stripped 0 bases from V and 6 bases from J, with 7 bases between. The CDR3 sequence is 13 residues long. Written as DNA, the CDR3 is TGTGCCAGCAGCCAAGATATCAGCGATACGCAGTATTTT. Protein product: CASSQDISDTQYF.

The chain employs TRBV5-1 and TRBJ1-3; no clear D gene. The CDR3 spans 14 residues. With 1 base removed from V and 1 base from J, the gap between germline ends came to 6 bases. Germline assignment: CDR1 SGHRS and CDR2 YFSETQ. The CDR3 is CASSLKGSGNTIYF. CDR3 coding DNA: TGCGCCAGCAGCTTGAAAGGATCTGGAAACACCATATATTTT.

The rearrangement uses TRBV10-1 and TRBJ2-1, with 10 bases lining up with TRBD2. The CDR3 covers 15 residues. The trim removed 2 bases at V and 7 bases at J, leaving 5 bases unmatched. Germline CDR1 WNHNN, CDR2 SYGVQD (reference sequence). CDR3 region: CASSEASGSLNEQFF. DNA for the CDR3: TGCGCCAGCAGTGAGGCTAGCGGGAGTCTTAATGAGCAGTTCTTC.

J is TRBJ1-1 and V is TRBV10-3; possibly TRBD1 for D (6 bases). Trimming shortened V by 11 bases and J by 3 bases, and 10 bases separated the two germline ends. Looked up from germline, CDR1 is ENHRY and CDR2 is SYGVKD. The CDR3 totals 11 residues. In DNA, the CDR3 is TGTGCCTCAGAGGGGGACACTGAAGCTTTCTTT. This encodes CASEGDTEAFF.

This clonotype occurred many times. V and J are TRBV6-5 and TRBJ2-2; 7 bases align to TRBD2. The CDR3 sequence is 19 residues long. Trimming removed 0 bases from V and 6 bases from J; junction bases left unmatched: 16. Germline CDR1 MNHEY, CDR2 SVGAGI. The CDR3 region has the DNA TGTGCCAGCAGTTACTCGATCCCCGCGGCTAGCGGAAGAGCCGGGGAGCTGTTTTTT. Protein sequence: CASSYSIPAASGRAGELFF.

The chain links TRBV20-1 to TRBJ2-3, with 7 bases lining up with TRBD2. J was trimmed by 2 bases and V by 2 bases; bases with no gene match: 7. CDR3 size: 15 residues. The germline V gene has CDR1 DFQATT and CDR2 SNEGSKA (reference sequence). CDR3 residues: CSARRSSGFTDTQYF. The CDR3, as DNA: TGCAGTGCTAGAAGGTCTAGCGGATTCACAGATACGCAGTATTTT.